The 5 T cell receptor beta chains listed next were all sequenced from one sample in a study of T cells in Graves' hyperthyroidism and ophthalmopathy. RNA transcripts provided the source from which TCR beta CDR3 regions were amplified. The HTBI primer set was used in a first-round RT-PCR of the TCR CDR3. TCRdb reprocessed the multiplex PCR reads with MiXCR, giving one entry per CDR3 protein. This table has about 600,000 distinct CDR3 sequences, about 14% appearing once. Sequencing input: blood. The source is a woman younger than 30 with Graves' ophthalmopathy.

This clonotype was detected ten times or more. The CDR3 sequence is CASSQALAGGNNEQFF. The CDR3 DNA reads as TGTGCCAGCAGCCAAGCTTTAGCGGGAGGGAACAATGAGCAGTTCTTC. V gene TRBV3-1 combines with J gene TRBJ2-1; 11 bases match TRBD2. The CDR3 runs 16 residues. J gave up 5 bases and V 1 base, and 4 bases lay outside the gene matches. Germline assignment: CDR1 LGHDT and CDR2 YNNKEL (reference sequence).

This clonotype was counted many times. The chain recombines TRBV28 with TRBJ1-5; D gene ambiguous. Germline V gives CDR1 MDHEN, CDR2 SYDVKM. Between the trimmed V and J ends, which lost 7 bases and 3 bases, there was a span of 13 bases. The CDR3 is 14 amino acids. The DNA of the CDR3 is TGTGCCAGCATGGGGTCCAGGTACAATCAGCCCCAGCATTTT. It translates to CASMGSRYNQPQHF.

Many counts were recorded for this clonotype. The J gene is TRBJ1-4, the V gene TRBV4-1; no clear D gene. CDR1 MGHRA and CDR2 YSYEKL come from the germline V gene. The CDR3 is made up of 12 amino acids. Trimming took 4 bases from V and 4 from J, leaving 4 bases between them. The CDR3 protein is CASSRSNEKLFF. DNA for the CDR3: TGCGCCAGCAGCCGAAGTAATGAAAAACTGTTTTTT.

The rearrangement uses TRBV28 and TRBJ2-7, with 8 bases that match TRBD1. Germline assignment: CDR1 MDHEN and CDR2 SYDVKM. The V segment lost 5 bases and the J segment 3 bases; nucleotides outside the gene matches: 12. This CDR3 region has 16 residues. The CDR3 nucleotides are TGTGCCAGCAGTGGCATTACCGGTACAGGGGGCTACGAGCAGTACTTC. Protein: CASSGITGTGGYEQYF.

In this sample, this clonotype turned up many times. For the CDR3, the DNA is TGTGCCAGCAGCTTAGGGACCGGGACATTCAATGAGCAGTTCTTC. As protein: CASSLGTGTFNEQFF. This chain links TRBV7-6 with TRBJ2-1, with D perhaps TRBD1 (6 bases). Per germline, CDR1 SGHVS and CDR2 FNYEAQ. This CDR3 is built from 15 residues. Trimming cost V 1 base and J 6 bases, with 13 bases left between them.